The sequence of this T cell receptor (beta chain) was determined in a study of blood T cell repertoires in COVID-19. Study at large: Acute and convalescent COVID-19 specimens originated in the United States, Italy and Spain.

Method: immunoSEQ multiplex PCR; TCRdb's copy keeps in-frame clones and lacks some. The sample carries a few hundred thousand clones, approximately 85% recorded once. The CDR3 length is 11 residues. Germline values: CDR1 WNHNN, CDR2 SYGVQD (reference sequence). Trimming cost V 8 bases and J 11 bases; bases outside gene matches: 8. V and J are TRBV10-1 and TRBJ1-1; TRBD1 matches 7 bases. The source material was PBMCs or T cells enriched from blood (not recorded which). The source of this sequence is a woman aged 45-60 years who had recovered from COVID-19. CDR3 region: CASCRGRGAFF. CDR3 in DNA: TGCGCCAGCTGCAGGGGGAGAGGGGCTTTCTTT.